The 5 T cell receptor beta chains presented below share a single source sample, sequenced in a study of T cells in Graves' hyperthyroidism and ophthalmopathy. Amplification of TCR beta CDR3 regions was performed using RNA transcripts as template. The TCR CDR3 was amplified in a first-round RT-PCR using the HTBI primer set. Each CDR3 protein gets one entry after TCRdb re-called the multiplex PCR reads with MiXCR. The sample holds fewer than 350,000 distinct CDR3 sequences, roughly 18% seen once. Specimen: blood. The receptors come from a woman between 50 and 59 years old with Graves' hyperthyroidism.

This clonotype was observed a single time. This sequence joins TRBV20-1 and TRBJ1-5; unclear D gene. The V end was cut by 6 bases, the J end by 6 bases, with 21 bases between. This CDR3 spans 15 amino acids. The germline V gene has CDR1 DFQATT and CDR2 SNEGSKA (reference sequence). The CDR3 loop is CSAPTTGGSAQPQHF. CDR3 DNA: TGCAGTGCCCCCACGACGGGTGGTTCGGCTCAGCCCCAGCATTTT.

There are many counts of this clonotype. The genes are TRBV5-1 and TRBJ2-7; D is perhaps TRBD2 (6 bases). This CDR3 has 14 amino acids. V lost 0 bases and J lost 6, with 13 bases in between. Germline CDR1 is SGHRS and CDR2 is YFSETQ. CDR3 amino acids: CASSLESRGSEQYF. The CDR3 DNA follows: TGCGCCAGCAGCTTGGAATCTCGGGGGAGCGAGCAGTACTTC. Drawing the rest from reference TRBV5-1 and TRBJ2-7, the complete variable domain is KAGVTQTPRYLIKTRGQQVTLSCSPISGHRSVSWYQQTPGQGLQFLFEYFSETQRNKGNFPGRFSGRQFSNSRSEMNVSTLELGDSALYLCASSLESRGSEQYFGPGTRLTVT.

This clonotype occurred many times. The chain combines TRBV12-3 or TRBV12-4 with TRBJ1-5; D gene ambiguous. Between the trimmed V and J ends, which lost 8 bases and 2 bases, there was a span of 19 bases. The CDR3 length is 16 residues. The CDR3 region has the DNA TGTGCCAGCTCCTCCTCGTCTGGACGAGGCAATCAGCCCCAGCATTTT. Translation: CASSSSSGRGNQPQHF.

The sample holds a few counts of this clonotype. The chain couples TRBV3-1 to TRBJ2-5; D not certain. The CDR3 is made up of 13 amino acids. CDR1 and CDR2 from the germline V gene are LGHDT and YNNKEL (reference sequence). V was shortened by 5 bases and J by 5 bases, with 12 bases between the two germline ends. CDR3 region: CASSGRPMETQYF. The CDR3 bases are TGTGCCAGCAGCGGCCGACCAATGGAGACCCAGTACTTC.

This clonotype turned up a few times. The chain recombines TRBV5-1 with TRBJ1-4, with 8 bases identical to TRBD1. From germline, CDR1 is SGHRS and CDR2 YFSETQ. Trimming at V came to 1 base and at J to 5 bases, leaving 7 bases not matched to a gene. This CDR3 is built from 16 residues. The DNA for the CDR3 is TGCGCCAGCAGCTTGAAACAGGGGGTTACGAATGAAAAACTGTTTTTT. It yields the protein CASSLKQGVTNEKLFF.